The sample holds one count of the clone carrying this TCR beta chain. The data originate from a study of blood T cell repertoires in COVID-19. Study overall: Sources were T cells, B-cell-depleted T cells, or PBMCs; the material itself was cDNA or gDNA.

Authors' methods: Estimation of nucleated cell counts was performed using reference gene primer amplification. Some clones are missing from TCRdb's copy, which holds only in-frame ones; the method was immunoSEQ multiplex PCR. V, J and clone size derive from that table, while D and trimming were established from the DNA sequence. The sample has some 180,000 clones; roughly 82% are singletons. Trimming cost V 3 bases and J 3 bases; bases outside gene matches: 4. The CDR3 length is 15 residues. In germline, CDR1 is SEHNR, CDR2 FQNEAQ (reference sequence). This chain uses TRBV7-9 with TRBJ1-4; TRBD1 aligns across 7 bases. This TCR was sampled from a woman aged 60 to 75 with acute COVID-19. Sequenced input: PBMCs or T cells enriched from blood (not recorded which). The CDR3 loop reads CASSLAGQPNEKLFF. In DNA, the CDR3 is TGTGCCAGCAGCTTGGCGGGACAGCCTAATGAAAAACTGTTTTTT.